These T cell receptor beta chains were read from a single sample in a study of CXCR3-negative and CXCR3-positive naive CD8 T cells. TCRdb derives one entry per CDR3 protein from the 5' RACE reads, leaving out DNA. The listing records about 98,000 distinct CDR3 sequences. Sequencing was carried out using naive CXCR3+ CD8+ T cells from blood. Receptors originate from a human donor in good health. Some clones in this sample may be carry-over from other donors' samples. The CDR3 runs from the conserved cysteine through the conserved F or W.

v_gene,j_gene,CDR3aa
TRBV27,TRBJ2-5,CASSPQGTETQYF
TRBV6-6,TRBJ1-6,CASSYFRDSPLHF
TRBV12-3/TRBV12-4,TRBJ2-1,CASSLADRVGNEQFF
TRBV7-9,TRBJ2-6,CATWGARANVLTF
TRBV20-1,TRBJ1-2,CSAPDGYGYTF
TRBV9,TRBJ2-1,CASSATGTSGVNEQFF
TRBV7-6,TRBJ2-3,CASSFLRGAATQYF
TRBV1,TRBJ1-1,CTSSQTGKTEAFF
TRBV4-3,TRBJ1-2,CASSQDKGTAYGYTF
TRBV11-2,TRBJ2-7,CASSLDFYEQYF
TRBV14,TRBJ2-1,CASSQDIRGGYNEQFF
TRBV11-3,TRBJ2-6,CASSKHVSGANVLTF
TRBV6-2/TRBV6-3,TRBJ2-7,CASSYPGQGYEQYF
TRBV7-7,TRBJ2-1,CASSRTSGDSYNEQFF
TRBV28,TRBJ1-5,CASSFLPNQPQHF
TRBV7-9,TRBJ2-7,CASSTREVFDEQYF
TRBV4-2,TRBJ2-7,CASSQEGTSIYEQYF